Listed below are T cell receptor beta chains from one sample, sequenced in a study of CD8 T cells in ankylosing spondylitis. TCRdb reprocessed the 5' RACE reads via MiXCR and lists one record per CDR3 protein. Here the sample spans fewer than 750,000 distinct CDR3 sequences, about 20% being singletons. What was sequenced was blood, either unsorted or a sorted T cell fraction (not recorded which). All receptors derive from a male donor with ankylosing spondylitis. CDR3s include the opening cysteine and the closing phenylalanine or tryptophan. Each record gives: V gene, D gene, clone size, J gene, CDR3 DNA, CDR3 protein. The D gene is left open where the match is weak. Only part of the rows carry a size: once, few, many, or a class if the clone is expanded.

v_call: TRBV7-8
d_call: .
clone_size: .
j_call: TRBJ1-1
cdr3_nt: TGTGCCAGCATCCGAAACACAGGTCGCACTGAAGCTTTCTTT
cdr3_aa: CASIRNTGRTEAFF

v_call: TRBV20-1
d_call: .
clone_size: many
j_call: TRBJ1-1
cdr3_nt: TGCAGTGCAGCGCAGGGAAACACTGAAGCTTTCTTT
cdr3_aa: CSAAQGNTEAFF

v_call: TRBV6-2/TRBV6-3
d_call: TRBD2
clone_size: .
j_call: TRBJ2-1
cdr3_nt: TGTGCCAGCAACCGGGAGGAGTACAATGAGCAGTTCTTC
cdr3_aa: CASNREEYNEQFF

v_call: TRBV20-1
d_call: TRBD2
clone_size: .
j_call: TRBJ2-7
cdr3_nt: TGCAGTGCCCCGAGGGTAGCGGGGTACGAGCAGTACTTC
cdr3_aa: CSAPRVAGYEQYF

v_call: TRBV5-4
d_call: TRBD2
clone_size: few
j_call: TRBJ2-6
cdr3_nt: TGTGCCAGCAGCTTGCGACCCGGGACTAGCTGGTCTGGGGCCAACGTCCTGACTTTC
cdr3_aa: CASSLRPGTSWSGANVLTF

v_call: TRBV20-1
d_call: .
clone_size: many
j_call: TRBJ2-5
cdr3_nt: TGCAGTGCCCCTGTTGGACTGGTACCGGGGGCCTATCAAGAGACCCAGTACTTC
cdr3_aa: CSAPVGLVPGAYQETQYF

v_call: TRBV4-1
d_call: TRBD2
clone_size: .
j_call: TRBJ2-5
cdr3_nt: TGCGCCAGCAGCCAAGGGACTAGCGGGGGCCAAGAGACCCAGTACTTC
cdr3_aa: CASSQGTSGGQETQYF

v_call: TRBV7-8
d_call: .
clone_size: few
j_call: TRBJ1-5
cdr3_nt: TGTGCCAGCAGCATCGGGCTATCTAGCAATCAGCCCCAGCATTTT
cdr3_aa: CASSIGLSSNQPQHF

v_call: TRBV7-9
d_call: TRBD1
clone_size: .
j_call: TRBJ2-1
cdr3_nt: TGTGCCAGCAGCCCGACAGGGGATCTGGAGCACAATGAGCAGTTCTTC
cdr3_aa: CASSPTGDLEHNEQFF

v_call: TRBV5-1
d_call: .
clone_size: few
j_call: TRBJ1-1
cdr3_nt: TGCGCCAGCCCGGTTGAAGCTTTCTTT
cdr3_aa: CASPVEAFF

v_call: TRBV7-9
d_call: .
clone_size: few
j_call: TRBJ1-2
cdr3_nt: TGTGCCAGCAGCTTAGAGGGTTTCGATGGCTACACCTTC
cdr3_aa: CASSLEGFDGYTF

v_call: TRBV6-4
d_call: .
clone_size: many
j_call: TRBJ1-1
cdr3_nt: TGTGCCAGCAGCCCAGGGTTTAACACTGAAGCTTTCTTT
cdr3_aa: CASSPGFNTEAFF

v_call: TRBV7-2
d_call: .
clone_size: few
j_call: TRBJ2-4
cdr3_nt: TGTGCCAGCAGCTCGCAACGACTGGGAAAAAACATTCAGTACTTC
cdr3_aa: CASSSQRLGKNIQYF

v_call: TRBV5-6
d_call: TRBD1
clone_size: .
j_call: TRBJ2-5
cdr3_nt: TGTGCCAGCAGCTCCGAGCGACAGGGGCTGTACCAAGAGACCCAGTACTTC
cdr3_aa: CASSSERQGLYQETQYF

v_call: TRBV20-1
d_call: TRBD1
clone_size: .
j_call: TRBJ1-4
cdr3_nt: TGCAGTGCTAGAGATGGGACAGGGGGGGAAAAACTGTTTTTT
cdr3_aa: CSARDGTGGEKLFF

v_call: TRBV15
d_call: TRBD1
clone_size: few
j_call: TRBJ1-1
cdr3_nt: TGTGCCACCAGCAGAGATCTGGGGACAGGGGACACTGAAGCTTTCTTT
cdr3_aa: CATSRDLGTGDTEAFF

v_call: TRBV12-3/TRBV12-4
d_call: TRBD1
clone_size: few
j_call: TRBJ2-5
cdr3_nt: TGTGCCAGCAGTCCGGGGACAGACGCTCCCTACTTC
cdr3_aa: CASSPGTDAPYF

v_call: TRBV29-1
d_call: .
clone_size: .
j_call: TRBJ2-7
cdr3_nt: TGCAGCGTTGAAACCACGGGCTACGCGCAGTACTTC
cdr3_aa: CSVETTGYAQYF

v_call: TRBV7-9
d_call: .
clone_size: few
j_call: TRBJ2-7
cdr3_nt: TGTGCCAGCAGAGGCGGGACATCCGAGTACGAGCAGTACTTC
cdr3_aa: CASRGGTSEYEQYF

v_call: TRBV18
d_call: TRBD1
clone_size: few
j_call: TRBJ1-5
cdr3_nt: TGTGCCAGCTCACCCGGGACAGGGGATTGGCAGCCCCAGCATTTT
cdr3_aa: CASSPGTGDWQPQHF

v_call: TRBV6-1
d_call: .
clone_size: few
j_call: TRBJ2-3
cdr3_nt: TGTGCCAGCAGTGGGTCCTACTGGGGCACAGATACGCAGTATTTT
cdr3_aa: CASSGSYWGTDTQYF

v_call: TRBV5-5
d_call: .
clone_size: .
j_call: TRBJ2-5
cdr3_nt: TGTGCCAGCAGCTTGATCGCGAATTCGCTCGAGACCCAGTACTTC
cdr3_aa: CASSLIANSLETQYF

v_call: TRBV20-1
d_call: .
clone_size: few
j_call: TRBJ2-3
cdr3_nt: TGCAGTGCTAGATCAGTGCGAGATACGCAGTATTTT
cdr3_aa: CSARSVRDTQYF

v_call: TRBV24-1
d_call: .
clone_size: .
j_call: TRBJ2-3
cdr3_nt: TGTGCCACCAGTGACTTACCGGACGGGGGCACAGATACGCAGTATTTT
cdr3_aa: CATSDLPDGGTDTQYF

v_call: TRBV2
d_call: .
clone_size: few
j_call: TRBJ2-1
cdr3_nt: TGTGCCAGCAGTGGATCACCCCAGACAGCCGGTAACAATGAGCAGTTCTTC
cdr3_aa: CASSGSPQTAGNNEQFF

v_call: TRBV20-1
d_call: .
clone_size: .
j_call: TRBJ2-7
cdr3_nt: TGCAGTGCTACCGGACTCCCCGAGTACTACGAGCAGTACTTC
cdr3_aa: CSATGLPEYYEQYF

v_call: TRBV2
d_call: TRBD2
clone_size: .
j_call: TRBJ2-1
cdr3_nt: TGTGCCAGCATTAGACTAGCGGGAGGGCATAATGAGCAGTTCTTC
cdr3_aa: CASIRLAGGHNEQFF

v_call: TRBV20-1
d_call: .
clone_size: few
j_call: TRBJ2-3
cdr3_nt: TGCAGTGCTAGACGTCGGGGGTCTAGCACAGATACGCAGTATTTT
cdr3_aa: CSARRRGSSTDTQYF

v_call: TRBV5-1
d_call: .
clone_size: few
j_call: TRBJ2-1
cdr3_nt: TGCGCCAGCAGCTTCGGGAACACTTACAATGAGCAGTTCTTC
cdr3_aa: CASSFGNTYNEQFF

v_call: TRBV28
d_call: TRBD1
clone_size: .
j_call: TRBJ2-7
cdr3_nt: TGTGCCAGCAGTTTACTGCGGACAGGGGGTGATAACGAGCAGTACTTC
cdr3_aa: CASSLLRTGGDNEQYF

v_call: TRBV7-9
d_call: TRBD2
clone_size: few
j_call: TRBJ2-3
cdr3_nt: TGTGCCAGCAGCAGGCGGGGGTCAGATACGCAGTATTTT
cdr3_aa: CASSRRGSDTQYF

v_call: TRBV11-2
d_call: TRBD2
clone_size: .
j_call: TRBJ2-1
cdr3_nt: TGTGCCAGCAGCATGCCGGGACTAGCGGGCAATGAGCAGTTCTTC
cdr3_aa: CASSMPGLAGNEQFF

v_call: TRBV5-1
d_call: TRBD1
clone_size: .
j_call: TRBJ2-3
cdr3_nt: TGCGCCAGCAGCTTGGCCGGGACAGGGAGCACAGATACGCAGTATTTT
cdr3_aa: CASSLAGTGSTDTQYF

v_call: TRBV12-3/TRBV12-4
d_call: TRBD2
clone_size: .
j_call: TRBJ2-3
cdr3_nt: TGTGCCAGCAGTCAGACTAGCGGGGGGCCCGCCAGCACAGATACGCAGTATTTT
cdr3_aa: CASSQTSGGPASTDTQYF

v_call: TRBV6-1
d_call: .
clone_size: few
j_call: TRBJ2-5
cdr3_nt: TGTGCCAGCAGTGACGGCAGGGTCAAGGAGACCCAGTACTTC
cdr3_aa: CASSDGRVKETQYF

v_call: TRBV10-3
d_call: TRBD1
clone_size: .
j_call: TRBJ2-7
cdr3_nt: TGTGCCATCAGTGGGGGACAGGGCCACGAGCAGTACTTC
cdr3_aa: CAISGGQGHEQYF

v_call: TRBV30
d_call: TRBD1
clone_size: .
j_call: TRBJ1-4
cdr3_nt: TGTGCCTGGAGCACGGGGGAGGGACAGGGGTATGAAAAACTGTTTTTT
cdr3_aa: CAWSTGEGQGYEKLFF

v_call: TRBV2
d_call: .
clone_size: .
j_call: TRBJ2-5
cdr3_nt: TGTGCCAGCAGTGCAACGACTCTGAAAGAGACCCAGTACTTC
cdr3_aa: CASSATTLKETQYF

v_call: TRBV6-5
d_call: .
clone_size: .
j_call: TRBJ1-2
cdr3_nt: TGTGCCAGCAGTTACTCGATCTCAGGGTTGGGTTTCTCCTATGGCTACACCTTC
cdr3_aa: CASSYSISGLGFSYGYTF

v_call: TRBV12-3/TRBV12-4
d_call: .
clone_size: once
j_call: TRBJ1-4
cdr3_nt: TGTGCCAGCAGTAAATATCGGGGAAATAATGAAAAACTGTTTTTT
cdr3_aa: CASSKYRGNNEKLFF

v_call: TRBV27
d_call: TRBD1
clone_size: .
j_call: TRBJ1-3
cdr3_nt: TGTGCCAGCAGTTTATCTGCACAGGGGGAGATTAGTGGAAACACCATATATTTT
cdr3_aa: CASSLSAQGEISGNTIYF

v_call: TRBV7-2
d_call: .
clone_size: .
j_call: TRBJ2-3
cdr3_nt: TGTGCCAGCAGTTCTGGGGGCGGTGCAGATACGCAGTATTTT
cdr3_aa: CASSSGGGADTQYF

v_call: TRBV28
d_call: TRBD2
clone_size: .
j_call: TRBJ2-1
cdr3_nt: TGTGCCAGCAGTTCTCGACTAGCAGCTGATGAGCAGTTCTTC
cdr3_aa: CASSSRLAADEQFF

v_call: TRBV12-3/TRBV12-4
d_call: .
clone_size: many
j_call: TRBJ1-5
cdr3_nt: TGTGCCAGCACCCAGACCGGGGCGAATCAGCCCCAGCATTTT
cdr3_aa: CASTQTGANQPQHF

v_call: TRBV4-2
d_call: TRBD1
clone_size: few
j_call: TRBJ2-2
cdr3_nt: TGTGCCAGCAGCCAACCGGGACAGGAAAACACCGGGGAGCTGTTTTTT
cdr3_aa: CASSQPGQENTGELFF

v_call: TRBV15
d_call: .
clone_size: few
j_call: TRBJ2-3
cdr3_nt: TGTGCCACCAGAAACTTAACCCCGAACACAGATACGCAGTATTTT
cdr3_aa: CATRNLTPNTDTQYF

v_call: TRBV6-7
d_call: .
clone_size: .
j_call: TRBJ2-7
cdr3_nt: TGTGCCAGCAGCGATTCGGGGGACCCCTACGAGCAGTACTTC
cdr3_aa: CASSDSGDPYEQYF

v_call: TRBV4-3
d_call: .
clone_size: few
j_call: TRBJ2-3
cdr3_nt: TGCGCCAGCAGTCAAGATCTCCTCTCGACAGATACGCAGTATTTT
cdr3_aa: CASSQDLLSTDTQYF

v_call: TRBV6-1
d_call: .
clone_size: .
j_call: TRBJ2-7
cdr3_nt: TGTGCCAGCACCCCGGGCCTTCCTTACTTTGGGCAGTACTTC
cdr3_aa: CASTPGLPYFGQYF

v_call: TRBV5-6
d_call: .
clone_size: many
j_call: TRBJ2-1
cdr3_nt: TGTGCCAGCAGCTTGGGAGACCTATCATACAATGAGCAGTTCTTC
cdr3_aa: CASSLGDLSYNEQFF

v_call: TRBV19
d_call: .
clone_size: .
j_call: TRBJ1-1
cdr3_nt: TGTGCCAGTAACGACGGAACTGAAGCTTTCTTT
cdr3_aa: CASNDGTEAFF

v_call: TRBV29-1
d_call: TRBD1
clone_size: .
j_call: TRBJ1-2
cdr3_nt: TGCAGCGCCCGGGACAGGGGTTTTAGTGTCTATGGCTACACCTTC
cdr3_aa: CSARDRGFSVYGYTF

v_call: TRBV18
d_call: .
clone_size: few
j_call: TRBJ1-2
cdr3_nt: TGTGCCAGCTCACCGATCGGGCAGGGCCTCTCCCTGAACTATGGCTACACCTTC
cdr3_aa: CASSPIGQGLSLNYGYTF

v_call: TRBV20-1
d_call: .
clone_size: many
j_call: TRBJ2-7
cdr3_nt: TGCAGTGCTAGGGAAGGGGCGACAATCTACGAGCAGTACTTC
cdr3_aa: CSAREGATIYEQYF